This TCR beta chain was obtained from a study of T cells expressing NK-cell markers. Using the 5' RACE reads, TCRdb records one entry per CDR3 protein without DNA. This sample's clone table lists 440,000 or so distinct CDR3 sequences. This CDR3 spans 16 amino acids. The germline CDR1 and CDR2 sequences are KGHDR and SFDVKD. Source material: blood T cells: a sorted CD56 or NKG2C T cell subset, CD4+ or CD8+ T cells, or bulk PBMC T cells (not recorded which). The sequence was collected from a woman aged 18 to 69 in good health. The chain couples TRBV24-1 to TRBJ2-1; without DNA, the TCRdb call of TRBD1 cannot be checked. CDR3: CATSDSSGTVYNEQFF.